This T cell receptor beta chain is from a study of T cells in localized non-small cell lung cancer. Some clones are missing from TCRdb's copy, which holds only in-frame ones; the method was immunoSEQ multiplex PCR. The sample records around 39,000 clones, approximately 89% being singletons. To note about this clone: The target antigen is unknown.

Trimming at V came to 2 bases and at J to 7 bases, leaving 7 bases not matched to a gene. The CDR3 loop spans 15 amino acids. Germline V gene data show CDR1 as SGHKS and CDR2 as YYEKEE (reference sequence). Notes on the study in general: Adjacent lung held a median roughly 60 of the top 100 tumor clones. In uninvolved adjacent lung, T cell clonality reached its highest value, exceeding tumor. Longer overall survival accompanied higher blood T cell density.

The rearrangement uses TRBV5-5 and TRBJ2-1; 9 bases line up with TRBD1. The source is a woman aged 35 to 70 with stage I lung adenocarcinoma. Sequenced material: peripheral blood, taken before any cancer treatment. As DNA, the CDR3 is TGTGCCAGCAGCTTCGGGGGACAGGGAATAAATGAGCAGTTCTTC. The encoded protein is CASSFGGQGINEQFF.